The T cell receptor beta chain under discussion was sequenced for a study of tumor-infiltrating lymphocytes in oesophageal squamous cell carcinoma. V dropped 6 bases and J dropped 6 bases, with 8 bases sitting between them. The CDR3 covers 12 residues. The germline V gene encodes CDR1 MNHNS and CDR2 SASEGT. TCRdb re-called the PCR reads through MiXCR, storing one row per CDR3 protein. The profile shows around 13,000 distinct CDR3 sequences, 58% of them singletons. J is TRBJ2-2 and V is TRBV6-1, with D uncertain. Sequenced: esophageal tumor tissue. This clonotype was sampled from a female donor with esophageal squamous cell carcinoma. CDR3 residues: CASRDAAGELFF. The CDR3 DNA reads TGTGCCAGCAGGGATGCGGCCGGGGAGCTGTTTTTT.